This TCR beta chain emerged from a study of shared clonotypes between healthy human individuals. Study-wide context: Donor ages ranged 18 to 49 years: a couple of women, a few men.

From germline, CDR1 is MDHEN and CDR2 SYDVKM. The CDR3 has 13 amino acids. The V end was cut by 4 bases, the J end by 5 bases, with 10 bases between. HIV-negative, healthy adults without recent acute infections or vaccinations were the donors. Original handling: For the immunoSEQ data, sequences were junction-only without quality scores, so filtering differed. Sequencing used immunoSEQ multiplex PCR; TCRdb keeps in-frame clones, though not all of them. V and J calls and clone size are given by that table; D and trimming were obtained from the DNA. The sample lists roughly 500,000 clones; 79% were seen once.

This TCR derives from a woman in her forties in good health. Some clones in this sample may be carry-over from other donors' samples. Material: PBMCs. The genes are TRBV28 and TRBJ2-3, with a possible D match to TRBD1 (5 bases). The CDR3 DNA is TGTGCCAGCAGTTATGGGGCCGGAGATACGCAGTATTTT. It is translated as CASSYGAGDTQYF.